The 22 T cell receptor beta chains presented below share a single source sample, sequenced in a study of cytotoxic CD8 clonotypes in ibrutinib-treated CLL. The repertoire was sequenced with immunoSEQ multiplex PCR; TCRdb's copy has only in-frame clones and lacks some. Of 200,000 to 250,000 clones in the sample, 70% are singletons; the top ten hold over 5.5%. Specimen: PBMCs, collected after 12 months of ibrutinib treatment. The origin of the receptors is a human donor with chronic lymphocytic leukemia.

CDR3 DNA: TGTGCCAGCAGCCTTAGGGAGGGAGGGAGATTAGCCAAAAACATTCAGTACTTC. Its translation: CASSLREGGRLAKNIQYF. The chain carries TRBV7-2 and TRBJ2-4, with 7 bases that match TRBD2. Germline-derived CDR1 and CDR2 are SGHTA and FQGNSA. The CDR3 is made up of 18 amino acids. Trimming at V came to 5 bases and at J to 0 bases, leaving 13 bases not matched to a gene.

This clone was picked up a small number of times. The chain has TRBV7-9 and TRBJ1-5; 10 bases align to TRBD1. J was trimmed by 7 bases and V by 5 bases; bases with no gene match: 8. The CDR3 is made up of 15 amino acids. The V gene's germline CDR1 is SEHNR and CDR2 FQNEAQ (reference sequence). CDR3 in DNA: TGTGCCAGCAGCGGGGACAGGGGACGAGGCCAGCCCCAGCATTTT. Protein: CASSGDRGRGQPQHF. Filled out from reference TRBV7-9 and TRBJ1-5, the complete variable domain reads DTGVSQNPRHKITKRGQNVTFRCDPISEHNRLYWYRQTLGQGPEFLTYFQNEAQLEKSRLLSDRFSAERPKGSFSTLEIQRTEQGDSAMYLCASSGDRGRGQPQHFGDGTRLSIL.

The CDR3 loop is CASSPGGGTEAFF. The CDR3 DNA sequence: TGTGCCAGCAGTCCCGGGGGCGGCACTGAAGCTTTCTTT. This chain joins TRBV27 and TRBJ1-1; the D gene is possibly TRBD1 (6 bases). This CDR3 region has 13 residues. The V end lost 5 bases, the J end lost 4 bases, and 11 bases lay between the germline ends. The germline V gene encodes CDR1 MNHEY and CDR2 SMNVEV (reference sequence).

This clone was found a few times. This sequence joins TRBV7-2 and TRBJ1-5, with D tentatively TRBD1 (6 bases). Per the germline V gene, CDR1 is SGHTA and CDR2 is FQGNSA. The CDR3 length is 15 residues. V shed 2 bases and J shed 0 bases, with 8 bases lying between them. The CDR3 nucleotides are TGTGCCAGCAGCTTAAACAGGGATAGCAATCAGCCCCAGCATTTT. This encodes CASSLNRDSNQPQHF.

CDR3 region: CAWSVGGAYEQYF. In nucleotides, the CDR3 is TGTGCCTGGAGTGTAGGGGGCGCCTACGAGCAGTACTTC. V gene TRBV30 combines with J gene TRBJ2-7, with 7 positions matching TRBD1. V shed 0 bases and J 2 bases; nucleotides not matched to a gene: 1. The CDR3 runs to 13 residues. The germline CDR1 and CDR2 sequences are GTSNPN and SVGIG (reference sequence).

This clone was observed a handful of times. This sequence joins TRBV28 and TRBJ2-1; TRBD2 might be the D (6 bases). The germline V gene encodes CDR1 MDHEN and CDR2 SYDVKM. V lost 6 bases and J lost 0, with 18 bases in between. The CDR3 runs 17 residues. The CDR3 coding sequence is TGTGCCAGCAGATCCACCCGCGGGATCTTCTCCTACAATGAGCAGTTCTTC. Translated: CASRSTRGIFSYNEQFF.

The chain employs TRBV2 and TRBJ1-5; 9 nucleotides line up with TRBD1. The J segment lost 4 bases and the V segment lost 5 bases, leaving 3 bases of the junction unmatched. The germline V gene encodes CDR1 SNHLY and CDR2 FYNNEI. The CDR3 has 14 amino acids. The chain's CDR3 is CASSYDRGNQPQHF. CDR3 DNA: TGTGCCAGCAGTTATGACAGGGGGAATCAGCCCCAGCATTTT.

The chain recombines TRBV18 with TRBJ1-1; no clear D gene. The length of the CDR3 is 13 residues. The V end was cut by 4 bases, the J end by 1 base, with 7 bases between. Germline V CDR1 and CDR2: KGHSH, LQKENI. The CDR3 bases are TGTGCCAGCTCACTCTCGCCGAACACTGAAGCTTTCTTT. Its translation is CASSLSPNTEAFF.

This clone has more than one count but fewer than ten. The rearrangement joins TRBV7-2 to TRBJ2-7; perhaps TRBD1 as D (6 bases). Germline V lookup: CDR1 SGHTA, CDR2 FQGNSA. The CDR3 runs 13 residues. V lost 4 bases and J 5 bases, leaving 12 bases between the germline ends. The CDR3 bases are TGTGCCAGCAGCTCACAGGGTTGGAACGAGCAGTACTTC. As protein: CASSSQGWNEQYF. The entire variable domain, with the rest obtained from reference TRBV7-2 and TRBJ2-7, is as follows: GAGVSQSPSNKVTEKGKDVELRCDPISGHTALYWYRQSLGQGLEFLIYFQGNSAPDKSGLPSDRFSAERTGGSVSTLTIQRTQQEDSAVYLCASSSQGWNEQYFGPGTRLTVT.

In regard to this clone: This sample also contains other DNA sequences that code for the same CDR3. The chain carries TRBV2 and TRBJ2-7; possibly TRBD1 for D (6 bases). This CDR3 has 13 amino acids. V lost 4 bases and J lost 3, with 10 bases in between. CDR1 is SNHLY, CDR2 FYNNEI, per germline. CDR3 loop: CASSGGRGYEQYF. The DNA of the CDR3 is TGTGCCAGCAGTGGTGGCAGGGGCTACGAGCAGTACTTC.

The chain carries TRBV5-1 and TRBJ2-3; D may correspond to TRBD1 or TRBD2 (6 bases each). CDR1 SGHRS and CDR2 YFSETQ come from the germline V gene. The CDR3 extends over 18 amino acids. V was cut by 4 bases and J by 1 base, with 22 bases left in between. Here the CDR3 reads CASSPLGRGHRGTDTQYF. The DNA for the CDR3 is TGCGCCAGCAGCCCCTTGGGCCGGGGGCATCGTGGCACAGATACGCAGTATTTT.

J is TRBJ2-5 and V is TRBV18; D remains ambiguous. The CDR3 consists of 15 residues. Germline CDR1 is KGHSH and CDR2 is LQKENI. V was clipped by 0 bases and J by 4 bases, with 12 bases between them. CDR3 loop: CASSPPGELGETQYF. For the CDR3, the DNA is TGTGCCAGCTCACCACCGGGTGAACTTGGAGAGACCCAGTACTTC.

The chain recombines TRBV4-2 with TRBJ2-3; 7 bases agree with TRBD2. Trimming at V came to 0 bases and at J to 1 base, leaving 10 bases not matched to a gene. In germline, CDR1 is LGHNA, CDR2 YNFKEQ. The CDR3 is made up of 18 amino acids. The DNA of the CDR3 is TGTGCCAGCAGCCAAGATGATGTGAGGCTAGCGGGCACAGATACGCAGTATTTT. As protein: CASSQDDVRLAGTDTQYF.

The chain uses TRBV20-1 and TRBJ2-7; D is undetermined. Germline V gives CDR1 DFQATT, CDR2 SNEGSKA (reference sequence). V was clipped by 0 bases and J by 10 bases, with 10 bases between them. The CDR3 runs to 11 residues. The CDR3 protein is CSAREYAGQYF. CDR3 DNA: TGCAGTGCTAGAGAGTATGCCGGCCAGTACTTC.

J is TRBJ1-2 and V is TRBV7-8; the D is unclear. V dropped 0 bases and J dropped 0 bases, with 14 bases sitting between them. Germline V gene lookup returns CDR1 SGHVS and CDR2 FQNEAQ. There are 17 residues in the CDR3. DNA for the CDR3: TGTGCCAGCAGCTTAGCGGGGTTCGGCAGTCCTAACTATGGCTACACCTTC. Amino acids: CASSLAGFGSPNYGYTF.

The CDR3 DNA sequence: TGTGCCAGCAGCTTAGTGGGGTCGCAGGGCCTCGAGCAGTACTTC. As protein: CASSLVGSQGLEQYF. The chain has TRBV7-2 and TRBJ2-7; TRBD1 might be the D (5 bases). Per germline, CDR1 SGHTA and CDR2 FQGNSA. Trimming left V 1 base short and J 6 bases short, with 16 bases between. CDR3 length: 15 amino acids.

This chain uses TRBV27 with TRBJ1-2; unclear D gene. This CDR3 is 13 amino acids long. Germline V lookup: CDR1 MNHEY, CDR2 SMNVEV (reference sequence). Trimming cost V 2 bases and J 8 bases, with 12 bases left between them. Written as DNA, the CDR3 is TGTGCCAGCAGTTTACCGGGGTTGAGCGGCTACACCTTC. It specifies CASSLPGLSGYTF.

This clone was seen ten or more times. This sequence joins TRBV2 and TRBJ2-5, with D unclear. The V gene lost 7 bases and the J gene lost 3 bases, with 12 bases spanning the gap. The CDR3 consists of 13 residues. Germline assignment: CDR1 SNHLY and CDR2 FYNNEI. The CDR3 DNA follows: TGTGCCAGCATCACGCCAAACAAAGAGACCCAGTACTTC. It encodes CASITPNKETQYF.

This clone appeared once. This chain uses TRBV20-1 with TRBJ2-2; no firm D call. In germline, CDR1 is DFQATT, CDR2 SNEGSKA (reference sequence). The V end was cut by 3 bases, the J end by 7 bases, with 6 bases between. The CDR3 has 11 residues. The CDR3 loop reads CSARGGGELFF. The DNA for the CDR3 is TGCAGTGCTAGGGGTGGCGGGGAGCTGTTTTTT.

This clone was observed a handful of times. Written as DNA, the CDR3 is TGCAGCGTTCAGGTCGGAAATAATTCACCCCTCCACTTT. Its translation is CSVQVGNNSPLHF. This chain connects TRBV29-1 to TRBJ1-6; no reliable D call. Germline-derived CDR1 and CDR2 are SQVTM and ANQGSEA. The CDR3 is 13 amino acids. Between the trimmed V and J ends, which lost 5 bases and 5 bases, there was a span of 10 bases.

This chain joins TRBV7-9 and TRBJ1-4, with D perhaps matching TRBD1 (5 bases). V was shortened by 1 base and J by 10 bases, with 13 bases between the two germline ends. The V gene's germline CDR1 is SEHNR and CDR2 FQNEAQ (reference sequence). The CDR3 extends over 14 amino acids. CDR3 amino acids: CASSLDEGDGKLFF. The CDR3 DNA reads as TGTGCCAGCAGCTTAGATGAAGGGGACGGAAAACTGTTTTTT.

V gene TRBV5-1 combines with J gene TRBJ2-1; tentatively, D is TRBD2 (6 bases). Trimming stripped 3 bases from V and 9 bases from J, with 19 bases between. The germline CDR1 and CDR2 sequences are SGHRS and YFSETQ. CDR3 length equals 15 residues. The CDR3 here is CASSSPSGPPAEQFF. CDR3 sequence (DNA): TGCGCCAGCAGCTCACCAAGCGGGCCACCCGCTGAGCAGTTCTTC.